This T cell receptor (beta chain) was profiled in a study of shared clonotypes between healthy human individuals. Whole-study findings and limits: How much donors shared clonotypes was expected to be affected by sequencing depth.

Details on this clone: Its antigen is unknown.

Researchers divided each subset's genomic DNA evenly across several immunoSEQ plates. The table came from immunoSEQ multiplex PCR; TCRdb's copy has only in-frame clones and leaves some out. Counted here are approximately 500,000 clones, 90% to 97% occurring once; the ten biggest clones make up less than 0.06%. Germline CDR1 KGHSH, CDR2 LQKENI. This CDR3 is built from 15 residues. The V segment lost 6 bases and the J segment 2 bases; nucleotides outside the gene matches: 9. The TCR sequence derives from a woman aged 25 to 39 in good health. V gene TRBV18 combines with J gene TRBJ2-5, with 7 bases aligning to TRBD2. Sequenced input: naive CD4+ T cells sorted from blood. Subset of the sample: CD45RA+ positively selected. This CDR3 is CASSLAGAGQETQYF. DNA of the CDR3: TGTGCCAGCTCGCTCGCGGGAGCGGGGCAAGAGACCCAGTACTTC.